Below are 3 T cell receptor beta chains sequenced from a single sample in a study of T-cell reconstitution after alpha-beta-depleted transplantation in children. The authors prepared the TCRbeta library with unique molecular identifiers. TCRdb analysed the PCR reads with MiXCR anew, one entry per CDR3 protein. The sample consists of about 610,000 distinct CDR3 sequences, approximately 10% of them appearing once. The source was PBMCs from the stem cell graft donor, collected from the stem cell graft. Receptor source: a human donor who donated a stem cell graft to a child with acute myeloid leukemia.

This clonotype was seen at least ten times. This chain links TRBV20-1 with TRBJ2-7; D perhaps matches TRBD2 (6 bases). V lost 0 bases, J lost 1 base, and 10 bases lay in between. Germline CDR1 is DFQATT and CDR2 is SNEGSKA (reference sequence). The CDR3 length is 14 residues. This chain's CDR3 is CSARDLGTSYEQYF. The CDR3 nucleotides read TGCAGTGCTAGAGATTTGGGGACTTCCTACGAGCAGTACTTC.

The chain combines TRBV7-2 with TRBJ2-2; 10 bases align to TRBD2. This CDR3 has 17 amino acids. Germline V lookup: CDR1 SGHTA, CDR2 FQGNSA. The V segment lost 6 bases and the J segment 0 bases; nucleotides outside the gene matches: 7. The CDR3 loop reads CASSSLAGVANTGELFF. Here the CDR3 DNA reads TGTGCCAGCAGTTCCCTAGCGGGAGTCGCGAACACCGGGGAGCTGTTTTTT.

As for this clonotype: Its ends do not fully match the called genes, so a read error is possible. This chain joins TRBV16 and TRBJ1-2; no firm D call. The length of the CDR3 is 13 residues. In germline, CDR1 is KGHSY, CDR2 FQNENV. CDR3 nucleotide sequence: TGTGCCAGCAGCAAATCGGAGTTTGGTGGCTACACCTTC. Its protein product is CASSKSEFGGYTF.